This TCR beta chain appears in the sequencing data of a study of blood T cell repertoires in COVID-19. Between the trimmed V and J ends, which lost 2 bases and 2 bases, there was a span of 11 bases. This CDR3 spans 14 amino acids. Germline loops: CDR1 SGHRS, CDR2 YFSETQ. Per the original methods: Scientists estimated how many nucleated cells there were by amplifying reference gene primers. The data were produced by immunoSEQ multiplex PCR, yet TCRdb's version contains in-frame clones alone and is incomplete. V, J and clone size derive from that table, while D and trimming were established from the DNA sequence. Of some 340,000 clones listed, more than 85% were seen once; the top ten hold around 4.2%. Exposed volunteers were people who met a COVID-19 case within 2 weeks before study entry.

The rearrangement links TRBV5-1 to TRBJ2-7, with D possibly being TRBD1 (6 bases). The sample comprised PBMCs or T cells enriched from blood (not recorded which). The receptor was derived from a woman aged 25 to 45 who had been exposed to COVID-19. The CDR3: CASSFASGAYEQYF. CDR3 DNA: TGCGCCAGCAGCTTCGCGTCAGGGGCCTACGAGCAGTACTTC.